This TCR beta chain was retrieved from a study of T cells in Graves' hyperthyroidism and ophthalmopathy. At least ten counts were recorded for this clonotype. Its matching antigen is unknown. The V and J ends lost 0 bases and 3 bases respectively, with 15 bases between them. Per germline, CDR1 DFQATT and CDR2 SNEGSKA (reference sequence). The CDR3 extends over 15 amino acids. RNA transcripts gave rise to amplified TCR beta CDR3 regions. Using the HTBI primer set, a first-round RT-PCR was run on the TCR CDR3. TCRdb re-called the multiplex PCR reads through MiXCR, storing one row per CDR3 protein. This table has some 650,000 distinct CDR3 sequences, 16% appearing once. Study outcomes and limitations: Ophthalmopathy prediction by the model preceded onset by a median roughly 6 months.

This clonotype was obtained from a woman between 40 and 50 years old with Graves' ophthalmopathy. The sequencing input was blood. V is TRBV20-1 and J is TRBJ2-7, with D possibly TRBD1 on 6 matching bases. The CDR3 is CSARDYSGQLYEQYF. CDR3 DNA sequence: TGCAGTGCTAGAGATTACTCCGGACAGCTCTACGAGCAGTACTTC.